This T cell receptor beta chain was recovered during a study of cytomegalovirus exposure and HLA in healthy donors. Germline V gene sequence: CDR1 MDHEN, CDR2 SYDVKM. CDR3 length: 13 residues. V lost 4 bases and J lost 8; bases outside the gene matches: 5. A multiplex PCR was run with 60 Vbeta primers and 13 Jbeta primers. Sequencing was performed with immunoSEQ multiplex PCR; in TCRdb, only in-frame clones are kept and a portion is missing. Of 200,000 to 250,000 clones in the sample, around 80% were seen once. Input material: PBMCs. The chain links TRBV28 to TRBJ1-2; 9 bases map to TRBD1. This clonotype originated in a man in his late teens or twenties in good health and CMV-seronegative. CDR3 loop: CASSSGTGPGYTF. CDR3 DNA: TGTGCCAGCAGTTCCGGGACAGGGCCCGGCTACACCTTC.